This TCR beta chain was identified during a study of T cell responses to AZD1222 COVID-19 vaccine. V was cut by 4 bases and J by 4 bases, with 10 bases left in between. The germline V gene encodes CDR1 LNHDA and CDR2 SQIVND (reference sequence). There are 13 residues in the CDR3. Generated by immunoSEQ multiplex PCR, the TCRdb table keeps only in-frame clones and is missing some. Of approximately 180,000 clones in the sample, 80% to 95% are singletons; the top ten hold roughly 1%. The receptor was derived from an adult who received the MenACWY meningococcal vaccine as a control. This chain connects TRBV19 to TRBJ1-2; D is uncertain. The sequences come from peripheral blood, collected 28 days after the second dose of the MenACWY control vaccine. DNA for the CDR3: TGTGCCAGTAGTACCCTCGTAATCTATGGCTACACCTTC. It translates to CASSTLVIYGYTF. The full variable domain, completed using reference TRBV19 and TRBJ1-2, is DGGITQSPKYLFRKEGQNVTLSCEQNLNHDAMYWYRQDPGQGLRLIYYSQIVNDFQKGDIAEGYSVSREKKESFPLTVTSAQKNPTAFYLCASSTLVIYGYTFGSGTRLTVV.